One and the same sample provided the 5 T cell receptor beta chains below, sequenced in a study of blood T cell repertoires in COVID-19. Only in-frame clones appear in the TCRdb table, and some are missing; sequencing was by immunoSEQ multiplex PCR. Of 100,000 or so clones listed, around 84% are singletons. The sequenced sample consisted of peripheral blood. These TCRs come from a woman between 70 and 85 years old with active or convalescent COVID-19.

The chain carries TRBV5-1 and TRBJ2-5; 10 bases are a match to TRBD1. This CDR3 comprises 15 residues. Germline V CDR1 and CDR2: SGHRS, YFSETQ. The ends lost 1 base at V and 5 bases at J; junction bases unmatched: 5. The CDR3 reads CASSLKGQGRETQYF. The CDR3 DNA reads TGCGCCAGCAGCTTGAAGGGACAGGGGCGGGAGACCCAGTACTTC. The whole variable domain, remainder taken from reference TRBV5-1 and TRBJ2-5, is KAGVTQTPRYLIKTRGQQVTLSCSPISGHRSVSWYQQTPGQGLQFLFEYFSETQRNKGNFPGRFSGRQFSNSRSEMNVSTLELGDSALYLCASSLKGQGRETQYFGPGTRLLVL.

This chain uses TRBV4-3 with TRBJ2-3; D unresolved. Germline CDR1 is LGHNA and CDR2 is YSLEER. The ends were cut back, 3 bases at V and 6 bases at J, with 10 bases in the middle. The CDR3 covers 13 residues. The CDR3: CASSQRLGDTQYF. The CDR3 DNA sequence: TGCGCCAGCAGCCAGCGACTTGGGGATACGCAGTATTTT.

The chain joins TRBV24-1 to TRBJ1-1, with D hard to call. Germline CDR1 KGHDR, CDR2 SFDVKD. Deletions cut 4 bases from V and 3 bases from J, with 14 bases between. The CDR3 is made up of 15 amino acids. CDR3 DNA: TGTGCCACCAGTGAACAGCGCCTCGGGGACACTGAAGCTTTCTTT. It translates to CATSEQRLGDTEAFF.

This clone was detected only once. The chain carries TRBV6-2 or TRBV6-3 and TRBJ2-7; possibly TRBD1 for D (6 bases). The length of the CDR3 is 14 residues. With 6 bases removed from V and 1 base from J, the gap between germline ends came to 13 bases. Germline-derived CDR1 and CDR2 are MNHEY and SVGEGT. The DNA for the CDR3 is TGTGCCAGCAGCCACGGACAGCTATCCTACGAGCAGTACTTC. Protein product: CASSHGQLSYEQYF.

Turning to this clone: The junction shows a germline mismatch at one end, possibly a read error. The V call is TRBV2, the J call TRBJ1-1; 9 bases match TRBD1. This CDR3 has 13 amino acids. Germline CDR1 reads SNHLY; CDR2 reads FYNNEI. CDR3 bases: TGTGCCAGCGACCCCGGGACAGGGCTCTCCCAGCTCTTT. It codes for CASDPGTGLSQLF.